What follows are 11 T cell receptor beta chains derived from one specimen sequenced in a study of cytomegalovirus exposure and HLA in healthy donors. The primer mix had 60 Vbeta and 13 Jbeta primers. The protocol was immunoSEQ multiplex PCR, while the TCRdb copy is restricted to in-frame clones and leaves out a portion. In the table there are 170,000 or so clones, around 77% of which are singletons. Sequencing input: PBMCs. These receptors were collected from a woman aged 45-60 years in good health and CMV-seropositive.

V gene TRBV7-6 combines with J gene TRBJ2-4; D might be TRBD2 (7 bases). V gave up 5 bases and J gave up 0 bases, with 17 bases separating them. The CDR3 is 17 amino acids. In germline, CDR1 is SGHVS, CDR2 FNYEAQ. The CDR3 bases are TGTGCCAGCAGCCCCCGCGGGGGCGGGGTAGCCAAAAACATTCAGTACTTC. It is translated as CASSPRGGGVAKNIQYF.

The chain joins TRBV9 to TRBJ1-6; 7 bases agree with TRBD1. V lost 3 bases, J lost 7 bases, and 7 bases stayed unmatched. The V gene's germline CDR1 is SGDLS and CDR2 YYNGEE. The CDR3 has 15 residues. This chain's CDR3 is CASSAGGQRNSPLHF. The CDR3 region has the DNA TGTGCCAGCAGCGCAGGGGGACAGAGAAATTCACCCCTCCACTTT.

V gene TRBV29-1 combines with J gene TRBJ1-1, with TRBD1 as a possible D gene (5 bases). This CDR3 contains 13 residues. Trimming shortened V by 6 bases and J by 6 bases, and 17 bases separated the two germline ends. The germline gives CDR1 SQVTM, CDR2 ANQGSEA. CDR3 amino acids: CSVVVQGKAEAFF. The CDR3 DNA reads as TGCAGCGTCGTAGTGCAGGGAAAGGCTGAAGCTTTCTTT.

The chain carries TRBV18 and TRBJ2-3; maybe TRBD1 (5 bases). CDR3 size: 14 residues. Germline V gene sequence: CDR1 KGHSH, CDR2 LQKENI. Trimming stripped 1 base from V and 4 bases from J, with 9 bases between. The CDR3 DNA sequence: TGTGCCAGCTCACCACTAGGGGTTCCAGATACGCAGTATTTT. This translates into CASSPLGVPDTQYF.

The chain employs TRBV28 and TRBJ1-2, with 8 bases aligning to TRBD1. Germline CDR1 and CDR2: MDHEN and SYDVKM. CDR3 length: 16 amino acids. The junction had 9 bases not matched to a gene; V was cut back by 2 bases and J by 4 bases. CDR3 region: CASSLGLAGGSYGYTF. The CDR3 DNA follows: TGTGCCAGCAGTTTAGGTTTAGCAGGGGGCAGCTATGGCTACACCTTC.

This rearrangement joins TRBV6-5 to TRBJ2-3; D unresolved. The CDR3 has 12 amino acids. The germline gives CDR1 MNHEY, CDR2 SVGAGI. V was cut by 4 bases and J by 1 base, with 3 bases left in between. The DNA for the CDR3 is TGTGCCAGCAGTTCTGGCACAGATACGCAGTATTTT. It codes for CASSSGTDTQYF.

CDR3 protein: CASSHGTLGELFF. CDR3 nucleotides: TGTGCCAGCAGCCACGGGACTTTGGGGGAGCTGTTTTTT. V is TRBV27 and J is TRBJ2-2; a weak D match, TRBD2 (6 bases). This CDR3 has 13 residues. Trimming cost V 6 bases and J 8 bases, with 13 bases left between them. Germline CDR1 and CDR2: MNHEY and SMNVEV (reference sequence).

The V call is TRBV25-1, the J call TRBJ2-5; perhaps TRBD1 as D (6 bases). This CDR3 region has 14 residues. Germline CDR1 MGHDK, CDR2 SYGVNS. With 3 bases removed from V and 2 bases from J, the gap between germline ends came to 10 bases. This CDR3 is CASSDLDRQETQYF. DNA for the CDR3: TGTGCCAGCAGTGATTTGGACAGACAAGAGACCCAGTACTTC.

V and J are TRBV7-3 and TRBJ2-1; D call uncertain. Per the germline V gene, CDR1 is SGHTA and CDR2 is FQGTGA. The CDR3 is 13 residues long. V lost 3 bases and J lost 5, with 8 bases in between. The DNA of the CDR3 is TGTGCCAGCAGCTTCCTTCCAGACAATGAGCAGTTCTTC. Its translation: CASSFLPDNEQFF.

The V and J genes are TRBV6-1 and TRBJ2-3, with TRBD1 identical over 9 bases. Germline V lookup: CDR1 MNHNS, CDR2 SASEGT. The CDR3 sequence is 14 residues long. V lost 10 bases and J lost 5; bases outside the gene matches: 10. CDR3 sequence reads: CAINYRGQGDTQYF. The CDR3 DNA reads as TGTGCCATCAATTACAGGGGGCAGGGAGATACGCAGTATTTT.

This chain connects TRBV19 to TRBJ1-2; 10 bases fit TRBD1. V trimming: 5 bases; J trimming: 8 bases; junction bases outside the gene matches: 29. This CDR3 is 21 amino acids long. Germline V gene lookup returns CDR1 LNHDA and CDR2 SQIVND (reference sequence). The CDR3 DNA reads as TGTGCCAGTAGTCCTGATGGACGGTTGGGTGCATTGTGGGGACAGGGGACCGGCTACACCTTC. Its protein is CASSPDGRLGALWGQGTGYTF.